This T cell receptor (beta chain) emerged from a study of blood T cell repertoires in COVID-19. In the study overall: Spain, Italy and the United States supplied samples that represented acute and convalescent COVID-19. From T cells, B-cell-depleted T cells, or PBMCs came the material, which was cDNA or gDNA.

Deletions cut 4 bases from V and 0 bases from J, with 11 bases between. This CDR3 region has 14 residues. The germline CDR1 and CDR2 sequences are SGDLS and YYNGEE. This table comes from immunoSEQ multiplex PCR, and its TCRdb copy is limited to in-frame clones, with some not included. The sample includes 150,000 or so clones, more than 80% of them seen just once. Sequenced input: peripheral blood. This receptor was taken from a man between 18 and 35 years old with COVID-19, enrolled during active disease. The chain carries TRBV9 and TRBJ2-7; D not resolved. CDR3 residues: CASSLTALSYEQYF. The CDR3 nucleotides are TGTGCCAGCAGCCTCACAGCCCTCTCCTACGAGCAGTACTTC.